This T cell receptor beta chain originates from a study of cytomegalovirus exposure and HLA in healthy donors. Broader study findings: It was in a later analysis that TCR association rates were seen to vary by HLA locus, highest for DRB1 and lowest for HLA-C. Among the CMV-associated chains, a few were confirmed in vitro as specific for CMV antigens.

Between the trimmed V and J ends, which lost 3 bases and 0 bases, there was a span of 8 bases. The germline V gene encodes CDR1 SGHNT and CDR2 YENEEA. The CDR3 has 14 amino acids. On this clone: Its cognate antigen is unknown. Other DNA sequences in the same sample also yield this CDR3.

The PCR made use of 60 Vbeta and 13 Jbeta primers. As processed by the authors: Unique TCR beta chains totaled some 81 million in a later count, with approximately 10 million of them shared. Data came from immunoSEQ multiplex PCR; TCRdb stores just in-frame clones and leaves some out. The V and J calls and the clone size are those of that table, but D and trimming were determined from the DNA. Its listing shows 100,000 to 150,000 clones. Unrecorded immune exposure was likely among donors, who were nominally healthy when sampled. The chain recombines TRBV11-3 with TRBJ1-1; tentative D call: TRBD1 (6 bases). Sequences were obtained from PBMCs. The TCR sequence derives from a middle-aged man in good health and CMV-seronegative. The chain's CDR3 is CASSLGQVNTEAFF. The CDR3 DNA follows: TGTGCCAGCAGCTTGGGACAAGTGAACACTGAAGCTTTCTTT.